This T cell receptor beta chain was recovered during a study of CD8 T cells in Susac syndrome. CDR1 and CDR2 (germline): SGHVS, FQNEAQ. The CDR3 spans 19 residues. V shed 4 bases, J shed 4 bases, and the junction held 13 bases outside the gene matches. Random hexamers were used to reverse transcribe about 0.5 to 1 ug of RNA. TCRdb processed the immunoSEQ multiplex PCR reads anew with MiXCR; each CDR3 protein has one entry. The data contain more than 250,000 distinct CDR3 sequences, just over 90% of them singletons. This clonotype was observed once. The source material was CD4+ T cells from PBMCs. This chain connects TRBV7-8 to TRBJ2-1; 13 bases agree with TRBD2. This receptor was obtained from a human donor with multiple sclerosis. The CDR3 reads CASSSRLAGGFFTYNEQFF. The CDR3 DNA is TGTGCCAGCAGCTCCAGACTAGCGGGAGGCTTCTTTACTTACAATGAGCAGTTCTTC.